The entry that follows covers one T cell receptor beta chain sequence. The entry originates in a study of CD8+ T cells in alopecia areata. Reverse transcription of extracted RNA yielded cDNA, which provided the sequencing template. The method was immunoSEQ multiplex PCR; TCRdb's version includes in-frame clones alone and lacks a portion of them. This table has a few hundred thousand clones, about two fifths appearing once. Treatment reported: oral pan-JAK inhibitor, 5-10 mg twice daily. The receptor was derived from a human donor with alopecia areata. This specimen was CD4+ T cells sorted from blood, taken at approximately week 30, from a patient treated with tofacitinib.

The CDR3 region is CASSEGSLLAYEQFF. The CDR3 DNA reads as TGTGCCAGCAGTGAAGGTTCGTTACTAGCGTATGAGCAGTTCTTC. The V and J genes are TRBV2 and TRBJ2-1; 7 bases match TRBD2. This CDR3 has 15 amino acids. Trimming at V came to 1 base and at J to 8 bases, leaving 8 bases not matched to a gene. CDR1 is SNHLY and CDR2 is FYNNEI in the germline V gene.